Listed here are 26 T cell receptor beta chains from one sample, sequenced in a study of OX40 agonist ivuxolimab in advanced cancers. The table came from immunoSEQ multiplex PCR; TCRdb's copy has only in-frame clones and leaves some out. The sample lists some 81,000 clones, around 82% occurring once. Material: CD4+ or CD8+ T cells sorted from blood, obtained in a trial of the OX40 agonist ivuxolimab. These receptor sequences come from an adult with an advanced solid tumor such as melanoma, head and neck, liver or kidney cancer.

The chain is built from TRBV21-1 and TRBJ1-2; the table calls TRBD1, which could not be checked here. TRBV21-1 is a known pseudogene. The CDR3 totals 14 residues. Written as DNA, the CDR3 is TGTGCCAGCAGCTTGACGGGACACATCTATGGCTACACCTTC. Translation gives CASSLTGHIYGYTF.

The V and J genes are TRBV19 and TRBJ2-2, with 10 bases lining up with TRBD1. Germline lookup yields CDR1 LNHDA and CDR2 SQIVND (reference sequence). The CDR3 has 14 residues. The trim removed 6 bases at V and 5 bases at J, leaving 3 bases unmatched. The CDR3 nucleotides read TGTGCCAGTAGATCGGGACAGGGGACCGGGGAGCTGTTTTTT. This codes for CASRSGQGTGELFF.

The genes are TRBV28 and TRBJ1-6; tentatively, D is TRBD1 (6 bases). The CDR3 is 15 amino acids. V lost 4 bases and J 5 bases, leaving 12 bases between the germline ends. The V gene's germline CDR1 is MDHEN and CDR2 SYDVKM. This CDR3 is CASSYPRTDNSPLHF. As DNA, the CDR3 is TGTGCCAGCAGTTACCCCCGGACAGATAATTCACCCCTCCACTTT.

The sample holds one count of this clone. The CDR3 here is CASSRIQRGGTEAFF. The CDR3 DNA is TGTGCCAGCAGCAGAATCCAGAGAGGGGGCACTGAAGCTTTCTTT. The chain employs TRBV28 and TRBJ1-1; D is perhaps TRBD1 (6 bases). This CDR3 spans 15 amino acids. CDR1 is MDHEN and CDR2 is SYDVKM in the germline V gene. Trimming stripped 6 bases from V and 4 bases from J, with 18 bases between.

CDR3 region: CASSFPLFNYEQYF. Written as DNA, the CDR3 is TGTGCCAGCAGCTTCCCGCTTTTTAATTACGAGCAGTACTTC. V usage is TRBV5-8 and J usage is TRBJ2-7; D unclear. Germline V gene sequence: CDR1 SGHTS, CDR2 YDEGEE. The CDR3 covers 14 residues. With 2 bases removed from V and 4 bases from J, the gap between germline ends came to 13 bases.

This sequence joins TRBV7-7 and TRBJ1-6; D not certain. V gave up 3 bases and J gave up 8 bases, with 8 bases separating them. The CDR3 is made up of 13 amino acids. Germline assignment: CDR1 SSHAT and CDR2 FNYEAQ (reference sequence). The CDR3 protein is CASSFHRDSPLHF. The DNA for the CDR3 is TGTGCCAGCAGCTTCCACCGGGATTCACCCCTCCACTTT.

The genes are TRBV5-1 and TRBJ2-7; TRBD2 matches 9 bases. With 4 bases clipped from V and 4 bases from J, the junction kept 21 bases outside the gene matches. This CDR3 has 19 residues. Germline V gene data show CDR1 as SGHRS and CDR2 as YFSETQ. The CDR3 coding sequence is TGCGCCAGCAGCCTCACAAGACCCACCTTGCGGGGGGGCGGTTACGAGCAGTACTTC. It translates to CASSLTRPTLRGGGYEQYF.

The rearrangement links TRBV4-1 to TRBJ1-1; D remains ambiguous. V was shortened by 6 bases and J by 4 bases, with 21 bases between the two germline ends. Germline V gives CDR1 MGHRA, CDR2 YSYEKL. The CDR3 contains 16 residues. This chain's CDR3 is CASRPGPAGEVTEAFF. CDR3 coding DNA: TGCGCCAGCAGACCAGGTCCGGCTGGGGAGGTCACTGAAGCTTTCTTT.

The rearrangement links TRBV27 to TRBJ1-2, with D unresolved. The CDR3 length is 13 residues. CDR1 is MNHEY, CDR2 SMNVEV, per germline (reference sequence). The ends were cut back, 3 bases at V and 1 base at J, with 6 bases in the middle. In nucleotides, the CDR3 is TGTGCCAGCAGTTTTAGTCTTAACTATGGCTACACCTTC. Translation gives CASSFSLNYGYTF.

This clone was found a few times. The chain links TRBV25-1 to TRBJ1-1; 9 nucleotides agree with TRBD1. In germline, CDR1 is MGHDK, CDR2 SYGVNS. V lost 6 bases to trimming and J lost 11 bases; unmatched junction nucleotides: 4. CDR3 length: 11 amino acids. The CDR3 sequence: CASSRQGEAFF. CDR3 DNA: TGTGCCAGCAGCCGACAGGGGGAGGCTTTCTTT. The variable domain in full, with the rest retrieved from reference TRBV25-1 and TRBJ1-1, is EADIYQTPRYLVIGTGKKITLECSQTMGHDKMYWYQQDPGMELHLIHYSYGVNSTEKGDLSSESTVSRIRTEHFPLTLESARPSHTSQYLCASSRQGEAFFGQGTRLTVV.

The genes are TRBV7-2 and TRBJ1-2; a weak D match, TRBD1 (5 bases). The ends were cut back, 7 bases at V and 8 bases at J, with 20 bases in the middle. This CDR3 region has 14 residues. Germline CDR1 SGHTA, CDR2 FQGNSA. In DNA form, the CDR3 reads TGTGCCAGCACCCTCATCCCGGAGGGGCGCGGCTACACCTTC. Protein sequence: CASTLIPEGRGYTF.

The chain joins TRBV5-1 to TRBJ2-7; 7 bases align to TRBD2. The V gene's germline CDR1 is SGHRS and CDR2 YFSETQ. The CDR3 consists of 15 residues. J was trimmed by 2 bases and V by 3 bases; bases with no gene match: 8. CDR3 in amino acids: CASSSLPGTTYEQYF. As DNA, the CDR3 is TGCGCCAGCAGCTCGCTCCCAGGGACTACCTACGAGCAGTACTTC.

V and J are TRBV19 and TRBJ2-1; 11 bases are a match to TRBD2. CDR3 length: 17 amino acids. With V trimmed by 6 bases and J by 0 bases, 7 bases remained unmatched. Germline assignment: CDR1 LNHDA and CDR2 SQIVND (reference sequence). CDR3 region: CASRPIAGGSSYNEQFF. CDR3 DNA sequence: TGTGCCAGTAGGCCGATAGCGGGGGGGAGCTCCTACAATGAGCAGTTCTTC.

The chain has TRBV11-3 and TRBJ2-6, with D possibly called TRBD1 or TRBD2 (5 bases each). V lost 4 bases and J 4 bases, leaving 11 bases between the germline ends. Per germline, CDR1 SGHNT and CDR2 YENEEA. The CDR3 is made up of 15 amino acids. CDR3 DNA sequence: TGTGCCAGCAGCTCCGCAAGGGACGGGGCCAACGTCCTGACTTTC. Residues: CASSSARDGANVLTF.

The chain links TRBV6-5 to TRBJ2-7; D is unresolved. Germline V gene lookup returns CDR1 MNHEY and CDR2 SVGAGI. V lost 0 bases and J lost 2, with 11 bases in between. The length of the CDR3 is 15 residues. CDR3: CASSYSAARTYEQYF. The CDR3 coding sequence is TGTGCCAGCAGTTACTCCGCAGCTCGGACCTACGAGCAGTACTTC.

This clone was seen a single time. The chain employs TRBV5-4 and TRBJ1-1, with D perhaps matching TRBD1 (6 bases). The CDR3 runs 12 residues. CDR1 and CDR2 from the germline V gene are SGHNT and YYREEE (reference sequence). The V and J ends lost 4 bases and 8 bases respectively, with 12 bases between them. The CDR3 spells CASSLPGQEAFF. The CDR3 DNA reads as TGTGCCAGCAGCCTCCCCGGACAGGAAGCTTTCTTT.

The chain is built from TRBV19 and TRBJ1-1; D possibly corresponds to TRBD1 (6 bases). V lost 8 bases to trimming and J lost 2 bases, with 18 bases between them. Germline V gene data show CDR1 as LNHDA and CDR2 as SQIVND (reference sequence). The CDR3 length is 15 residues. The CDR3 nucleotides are TGTGCCAGTTCGGGGAAGGGGGGTCGAAACACTGAAGCTTTCTTT. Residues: CASSGKGGRNTEAFF.

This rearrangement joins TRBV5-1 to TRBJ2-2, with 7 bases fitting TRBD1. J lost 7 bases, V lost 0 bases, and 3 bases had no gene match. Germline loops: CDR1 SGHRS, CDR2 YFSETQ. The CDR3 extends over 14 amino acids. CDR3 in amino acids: CASSLGQGNGELFF. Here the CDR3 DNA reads TGCGCCAGCAGCTTGGGACAGGGCAACGGGGAGCTGTTTTTT. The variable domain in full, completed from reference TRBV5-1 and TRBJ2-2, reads KAGVTQTPRYLIKTRGQQVTLSCSPISGHRSVSWYQQTPGQGLQFLFEYFSETQRNKGNFPGRFSGRQFSNSRSEMNVSTLELGDSALYLCASSLGQGNGELFFGEGSRLTVL.

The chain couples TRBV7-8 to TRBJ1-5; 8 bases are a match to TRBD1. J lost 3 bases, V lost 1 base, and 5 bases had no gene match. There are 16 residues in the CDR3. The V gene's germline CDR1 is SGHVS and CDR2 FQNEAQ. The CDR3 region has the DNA TGTGCCAGCAGCTTAGATACAGGGGGGTACAATCAGCCCCAGCATTTT. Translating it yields CASSLDTGGYNQPQHF. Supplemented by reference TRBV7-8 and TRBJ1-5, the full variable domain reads GAGVSQSPRYKVAKRGQDVALRCDPISGHVSLFWYQQALGQGPEFLTYFQNEAQLDKSGLPSDRFFAERPEGSVSTLKIQRTQQEDSAVYLCASSLDTGGYNQPQHFGDGTRLSIL.

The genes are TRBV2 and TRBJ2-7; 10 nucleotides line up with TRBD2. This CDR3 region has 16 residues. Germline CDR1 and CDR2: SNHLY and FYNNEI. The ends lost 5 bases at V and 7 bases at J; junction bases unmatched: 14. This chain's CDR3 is CASSSYSTRLAGEQYF. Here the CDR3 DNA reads TGTGCCAGCAGTAGTTACAGCACCAGACTAGCGGGTGAGCAGTACTTC.

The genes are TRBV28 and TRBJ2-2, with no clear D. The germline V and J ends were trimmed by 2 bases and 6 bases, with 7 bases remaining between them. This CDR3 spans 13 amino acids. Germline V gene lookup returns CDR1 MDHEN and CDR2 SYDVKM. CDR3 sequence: CASSLGVPGELFF. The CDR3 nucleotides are TGTGCCAGCAGTTTAGGGGTTCCCGGGGAGCTGTTTTTT.

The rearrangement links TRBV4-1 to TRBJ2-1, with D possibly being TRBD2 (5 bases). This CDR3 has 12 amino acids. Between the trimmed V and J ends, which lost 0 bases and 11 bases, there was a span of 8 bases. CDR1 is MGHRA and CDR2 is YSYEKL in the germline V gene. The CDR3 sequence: CASSQDRGKQFF. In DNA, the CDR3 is TGCGCCAGCAGCCAAGATCGGGGAAAGCAGTTCTTC.

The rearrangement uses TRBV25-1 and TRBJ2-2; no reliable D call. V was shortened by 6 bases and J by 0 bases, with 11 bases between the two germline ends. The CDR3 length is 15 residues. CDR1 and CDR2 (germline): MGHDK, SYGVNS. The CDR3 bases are TGTGCCAGCAGAGCTCCTGGGGCGAACACCGGGGAGCTGTTTTTT. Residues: CASRAPGANTGELFF.

The CDR3 loop reads CATGTGTGQETQYF. CDR3 sequence (DNA): TGTGCCACTGGGACAGGGACTGGGCAAGAGACCCAGTACTTC. J is TRBJ2-5 and V is TRBV10-3; 9 nucleotides agree with TRBD1. After removal of 10 bases from V and 2 bases from J, the junction contained 8 bases not matched to a gene. The CDR3 has 14 amino acids. Germline-derived CDR1 and CDR2 are ENHRY and SYGVKD.

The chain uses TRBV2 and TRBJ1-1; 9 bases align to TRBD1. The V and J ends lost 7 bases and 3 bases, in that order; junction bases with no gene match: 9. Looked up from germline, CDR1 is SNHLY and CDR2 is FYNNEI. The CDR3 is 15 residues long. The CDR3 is CASKAMRQGDTEAFF. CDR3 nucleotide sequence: TGTGCCAGCAAGGCTATGAGACAGGGGGACACTGAAGCTTTCTTT. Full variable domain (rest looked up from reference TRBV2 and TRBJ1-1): EPEVTQTPSHQVTQMGQEVILRCVPISNHLYFYWYRQILGQKVEFLVSFYNNEISEKSEIFDDQFSVERPDGSNFTLKIRSTKLEDSAMYFCASKAMRQGDTEAFFGQGTRLTVV.

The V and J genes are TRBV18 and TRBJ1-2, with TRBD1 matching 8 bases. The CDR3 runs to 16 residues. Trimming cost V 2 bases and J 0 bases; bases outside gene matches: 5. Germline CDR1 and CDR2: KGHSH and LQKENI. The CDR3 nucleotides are TGTGCCAGCTCACCAGGACAGGGACTGACTAACTATGGCTACACCTTC. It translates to CASSPGQGLTNYGYTF.